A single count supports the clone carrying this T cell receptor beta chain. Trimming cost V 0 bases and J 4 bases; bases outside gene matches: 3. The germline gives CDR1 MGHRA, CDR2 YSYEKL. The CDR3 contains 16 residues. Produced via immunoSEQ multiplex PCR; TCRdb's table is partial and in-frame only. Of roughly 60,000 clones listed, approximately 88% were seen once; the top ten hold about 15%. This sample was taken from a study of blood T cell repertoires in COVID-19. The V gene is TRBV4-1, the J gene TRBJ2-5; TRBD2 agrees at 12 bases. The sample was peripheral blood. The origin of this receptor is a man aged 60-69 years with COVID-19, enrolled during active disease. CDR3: CASSQDGGLAGETQYF. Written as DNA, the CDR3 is TGCGCCAGCAGCCAAGATGGGGGACTAGCGGGAGAGACCCAGTACTTC.